The rows below give T cell receptor beta chains drawn from one sample of a study of identical twins. TCRdb processed the 5' RACE reads anew with MiXCR; each CDR3 protein has one entry. The top ten clones hold approximately 7.7% of a sample with approximately 150,000 distinct CDR3 sequences, approximately 3.5% of them seen once. The sample comprised memory T cells sorted from blood. Receptor source: a man younger than 35 in good health. Each CDR3 is given with its conserved first and last residue. D genes are given only for firm matches. Size is stated as once, few or many counts, or a class when the clone is expanded.

v_call	j_call	clone_size	d_call	cdr3_aa	cdr3_nt
TRBV7-9	TRBJ2-5	many	-	CASSLEIAVQETQYF	TGTGCCAGCAGCTTGGAGATAGCGGTACAAGAGACCCAGTACTTC
TRBV2	TRBJ1-1	many	-	CASDSPTEAFF	TGTGCCAGTGACAGTCCCACTGAAGCTTTCTTT
TRBV20-1	TRBJ2-7	many	-	CSAQGPTSEQYF	TGCAGTGCTCAAGGACCCACTAGCGAGCAGTACTTC
TRBV5-1	TRBJ2-5	many	-	CASSLEVGGLETQYF	TGCGCCAGCAGCTTGGAGGTTGGGGGGCTAGAGACCCAGTACTTC
TRBV19	TRBJ2-7	many	-	CASSIGQGIYYEQYF	TGTGCCAGTAGTATAGGCCAGGGTATTTACTACGAGCAGTACTTC
TRBV21-1	TRBJ2-3	many	-	CASSKATGETDTQYF	TGTGCCAGCAGCAAAGCCACAGGCGAAACAGATACGCAGTATTTT
TRBV5-1	TRBJ1-1	many	-	CASSGQLNTEAFF	TGCGCCAGCAGCGGACAGTTGAACACTGAAGCTTTCTTT
TRBV28	TRBJ1-5	many	-	CASSSHLMGSNQPQHF	TGTGCCAGCAGCTCCCACCTTATGGGTAGCAATCAGCCCCAGCATTTT
TRBV28	TRBJ1-5	few	TRBD1	CASSFPFPGGLSNQPQHF	TGTGCCAGCAGTTTCCCCTTCCCAGGGGGCCTAAGCAATCAGCCCCAGCATTTT
TRBV28	TRBJ2-7	many	-	CASSPWGSDSSYEQYF	TGTGCCAGCAGTCCTTGGGGTAGCGACAGCTCCTACGAGCAGTACTTC
TRBV5-1	TRBJ2-2	many	TRBD2	CASSPGLAGAPGELFF	TGCGCCAGCAGCCCGGGACTAGCGGGAGCGCCCGGGGAGCTGTTTTTT
TRBV20-1	TRBJ2-5	many	TRBD2	CSARKGTSSGTQYF	TGCAGTGCTAGGAAGGGGACTAGCAGCGGGACCCAGTACTTC
TRBV20-1	TRBJ2-6	many	-	CSARFSGANVLTF	TGCAGTGCGCGCTTCTCTGGGGCCAACGTCCTGACTTTC
TRBV6-1	TRBJ2-1	many	-	CASRPTGNEQFF	TGTGCCAGCAGGCCCACAGGGAATGAGCAGTTCTTC
TRBV6-2/TRBV6-3	TRBJ1-1	many	TRBD1	CASRTGLGTEAFF	TGTGCCAGCAGGACAGGGCTGGGAACTGAAGCTTTCTTT
TRBV12-3/TRBV12-4	TRBJ2-6	many	-	CASRWGLWASGANVLTF	TGTGCCAGCCGGTGGGGGCTTTGGGCCTCGGGGGCCAACGTCCTGACTTTC
TRBV18	TRBJ1-1	many	-	CASSPGGLEAFF	TGTGCCAGCTCACCAGGGGGCCTTGAAGCTTTCTTT
TRBV10-3	TRBJ1-5	many	-	CAISDPEGPQHF	TGTGCCATCAGTGACCCGGAGGGACCCCAGCATTTT
TRBV30	TRBJ2-7	many	-	CAWGDRYEQYF	TGTGCCTGGGGAGACAGGTACGAGCAGTACTTC
TRBV5-1	TRBJ2-5	many	TRBD2	CASRVAGGETQYF	TGCGCCAGCAGGGTCGCGGGAGGAGAGACCCAGTACTTC
TRBV6-2/TRBV6-3	TRBJ2-3	many	TRBD2	CASSYSSSGNTDTQYF	TGTGCCAGCAGTTACTCGTCGAGCGGGAACACAGATACGCAGTATTTT
TRBV7-2	TRBJ2-7	many	-	CASSFGGNSLEQYF	TGTGCCAGCAGCTTCGGCGGGAACTCTCTCGAGCAGTACTTC
TRBV6-1	TRBJ2-5	many	-	CASKNRAQETQYF	TGTGCCAGCAAAAACAGGGCCCAAGAGACCCAGTACTTC